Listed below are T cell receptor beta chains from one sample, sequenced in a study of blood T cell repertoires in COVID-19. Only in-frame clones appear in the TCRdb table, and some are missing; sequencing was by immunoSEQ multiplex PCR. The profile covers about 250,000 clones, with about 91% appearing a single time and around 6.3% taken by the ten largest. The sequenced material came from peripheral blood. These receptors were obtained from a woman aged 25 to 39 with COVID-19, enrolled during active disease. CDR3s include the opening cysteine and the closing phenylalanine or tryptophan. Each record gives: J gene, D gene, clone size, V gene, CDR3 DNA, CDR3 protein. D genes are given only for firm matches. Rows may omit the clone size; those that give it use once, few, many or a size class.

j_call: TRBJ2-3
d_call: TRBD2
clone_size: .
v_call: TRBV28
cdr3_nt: TGTGCCAGCAGTTTACTAGCGGGAGGGGGCATAGTTACGCAGTATTTT
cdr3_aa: CASSLLAGGGIVTQYF

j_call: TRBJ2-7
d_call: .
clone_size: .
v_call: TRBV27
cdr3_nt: TGTGCCAGCAGTCCCCGACAGGAATACGAGCAGTACTTC
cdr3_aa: CASSPRQEYEQYF

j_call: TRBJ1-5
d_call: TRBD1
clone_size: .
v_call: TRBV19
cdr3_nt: TGTGCCAGTAGTCTCGGGACAGGGGGCAATCAGCCCCAGCATTTT
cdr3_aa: CASSLGTGGNQPQHF

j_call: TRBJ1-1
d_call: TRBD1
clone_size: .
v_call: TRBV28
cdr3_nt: TGTGCCAGCAGTTCGGGGACAGAGGGCACTGAAGCTTTCTTT
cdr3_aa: CASSSGTEGTEAFF

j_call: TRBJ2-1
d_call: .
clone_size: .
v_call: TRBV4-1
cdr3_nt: TGCGCCAGCAGCCAAGAATTGACAGTAAGGAAAAATGAGCAGTTCTTC
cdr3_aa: CASSQELTVRKNEQFF

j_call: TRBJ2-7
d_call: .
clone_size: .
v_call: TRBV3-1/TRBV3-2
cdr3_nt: TGTGCCAGCAGCCAAACCGCTTTGGCCAGGGGTAACCACGAGCAGTACTTC
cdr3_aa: CASSQTALARGNHEQYF

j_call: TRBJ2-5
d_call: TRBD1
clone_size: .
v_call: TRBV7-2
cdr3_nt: TGTGCCAGCAGCCCCGGGACAGGGGGGCGGCAAGAGACCCAGTACTTC
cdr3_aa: CASSPGTGGRQETQYF

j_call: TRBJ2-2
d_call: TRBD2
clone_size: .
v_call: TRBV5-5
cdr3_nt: TGTGCCAGCAGGGAACTAGCGGGGGTGAACACCGGGGAGCTGTTTTTT
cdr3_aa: CASRELAGVNTGELFF

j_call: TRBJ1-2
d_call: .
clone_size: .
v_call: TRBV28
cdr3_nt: TGTGCCAGCAGTTTAGGGCCAGGCTATGGCTACACCTTC
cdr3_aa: CASSLGPGYGYTF

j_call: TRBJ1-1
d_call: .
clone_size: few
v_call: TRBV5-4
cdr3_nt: TGTGCCAGCAGCTTACCTGGGTCGCGGCGCACTGAAGCTTTCTTT
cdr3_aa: CASSLPGSRRTEAFF

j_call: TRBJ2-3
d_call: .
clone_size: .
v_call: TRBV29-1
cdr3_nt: TGCAGCGTTGAAGCCGACACTGGCACAGATACGCAGTATTTT
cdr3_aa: CSVEADTGTDTQYF

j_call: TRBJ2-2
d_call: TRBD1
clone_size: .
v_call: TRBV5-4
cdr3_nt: TGTGCCAGCAGCTTGCCGGACAGGGGTGCCACCGGGGAGCTGTTTTTT
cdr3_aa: CASSLPDRGATGELFF

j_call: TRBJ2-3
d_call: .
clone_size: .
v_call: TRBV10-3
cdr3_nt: TGTGCCATCAGTGATCAGCAGGGAGATACGCAGTATTTT
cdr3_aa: CAISDQQGDTQYF

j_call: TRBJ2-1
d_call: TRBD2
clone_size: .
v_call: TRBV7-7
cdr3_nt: TGTGCTAGCAGCTCAGGGACTAGCGCTTACAATGAGCAGTTCTTC
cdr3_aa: CASSSGTSAYNEQFF

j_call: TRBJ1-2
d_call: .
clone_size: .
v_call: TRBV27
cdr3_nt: TGTGCCAGCAGTTTTCAGGGGAACTATGGCTACACCTTC
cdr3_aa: CASSFQGNYGYTF

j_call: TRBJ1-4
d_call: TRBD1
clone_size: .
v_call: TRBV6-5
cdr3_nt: TGTGCCAGCAAGCAGGGGGTGAATGAAAAACTGTTTTTT
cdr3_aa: CASKQGVNEKLFF

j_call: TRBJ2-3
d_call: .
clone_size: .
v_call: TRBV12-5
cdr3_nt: TGTGCTAGTGGCGCGGGGGCCCACGGGCGGACAGATACGCAGTATTTT
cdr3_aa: CASGAGAHGRTDTQYF

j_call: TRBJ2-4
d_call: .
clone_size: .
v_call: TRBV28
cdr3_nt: TGTGCCAGCAGTTCTCCGGCGACAGGCAGATTAAACATTCAGTACTTC
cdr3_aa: CASSSPATGRLNIQYF

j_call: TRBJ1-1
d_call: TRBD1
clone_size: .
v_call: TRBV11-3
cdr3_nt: TGTGCCAGCAGCAGTGGACAGGGGGGCACTGAAGCTTTCTTT
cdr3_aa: CASSSGQGGTEAFF

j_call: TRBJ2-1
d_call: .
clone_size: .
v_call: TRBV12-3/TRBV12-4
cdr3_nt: TGTGCCAGCAGTTTCCCGAGGGACAATGAGCAGTTCTTC
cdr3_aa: CASSFPRDNEQFF

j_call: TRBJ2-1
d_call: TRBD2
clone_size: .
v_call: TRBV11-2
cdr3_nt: TGTGCCAGCAGCCCCTGGACTAGCGGGGGGAACAATGAGCAGTTCTTC
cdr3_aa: CASSPWTSGGNNEQFF

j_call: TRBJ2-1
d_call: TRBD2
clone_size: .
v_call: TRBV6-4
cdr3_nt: TGTGCCAGCAGTGACAATGAGCGGGGGGAATACAATGAGCAGTTCTTC
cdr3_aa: CASSDNERGEYNEQFF

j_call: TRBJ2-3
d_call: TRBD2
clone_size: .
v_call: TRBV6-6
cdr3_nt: TGTGCCAGCAGCCAAACGGGGAGGACTAGCGGGCGCCCGCTTAGCACAGATACGCAGTATTTT
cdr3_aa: CASSQTGRTSGRPLSTDTQYF

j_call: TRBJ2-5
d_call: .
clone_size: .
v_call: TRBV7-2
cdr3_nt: TGTGCCAGCAGCGCTCGACTAGGTGGCGAGACCCAGTACTTC
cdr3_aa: CASSARLGGETQYF

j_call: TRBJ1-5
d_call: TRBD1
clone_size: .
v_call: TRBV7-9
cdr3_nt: TGTGCCAGCAGCCTCGACAGGGCAGGACAGCCCCAGCATTTT
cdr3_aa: CASSLDRAGQPQHF

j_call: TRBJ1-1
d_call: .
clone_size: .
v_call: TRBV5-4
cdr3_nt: TGTGCCAGCAGCTTGAGTGCGTTGTTGAACACTGAAGCTTTCTTT
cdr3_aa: CASSLSALLNTEAFF

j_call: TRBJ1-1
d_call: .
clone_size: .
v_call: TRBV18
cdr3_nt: TGTGCCAGCTCAGCGACAGGATTCGAAGCTTTCTTT
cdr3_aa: CASSATGFEAFF

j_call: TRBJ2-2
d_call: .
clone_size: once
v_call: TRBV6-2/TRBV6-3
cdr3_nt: TGTGCCAGCAGTTACGGTAGACAACGCACCGGGGAGCTGTTTTTT
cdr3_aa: CASSYGRQRTGELFF

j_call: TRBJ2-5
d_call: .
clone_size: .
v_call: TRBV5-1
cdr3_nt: TGCGCCAGCAGCTTGGCGGGGCGGGGCCAAGAGACCCAGTACTTC
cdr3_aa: CASSLAGRGQETQYF

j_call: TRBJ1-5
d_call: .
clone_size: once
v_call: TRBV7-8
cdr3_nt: TGTGCCAGCAGCTTGACGGGGATCCCCCAGCATTTT
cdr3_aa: CASSLTGIPQHF

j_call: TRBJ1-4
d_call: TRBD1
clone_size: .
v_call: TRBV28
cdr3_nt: TGTGCCAGCAGTCCATCACGTGGGACAGCAAATGAAAAACTGTTTTTT
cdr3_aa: CASSPSRGTANEKLFF

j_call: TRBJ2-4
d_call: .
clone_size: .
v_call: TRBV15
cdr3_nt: TGTGCCACCAGCAGACCCTATAACCCAGCCAAAAACATTCAGTACTTC
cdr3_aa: CATSRPYNPAKNIQYF

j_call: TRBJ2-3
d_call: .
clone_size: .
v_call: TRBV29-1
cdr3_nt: TGCAGCGTTGTTTCGGGGTACGGGAATGATTTT
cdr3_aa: CSVVSGYGNDF

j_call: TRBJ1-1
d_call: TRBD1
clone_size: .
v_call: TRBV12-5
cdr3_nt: TGTGCTAGTGGTTTGGTACAGGGGGCGAATACTGAAGCTTTCTTT
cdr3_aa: CASGLVQGANTEAFF

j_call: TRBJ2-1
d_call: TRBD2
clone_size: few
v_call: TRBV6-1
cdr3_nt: TGTGCCAGCAGTGAATCGGCGGGAGGGGGATACAATGAGCAGTTCTTC
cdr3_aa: CASSESAGGGYNEQFF

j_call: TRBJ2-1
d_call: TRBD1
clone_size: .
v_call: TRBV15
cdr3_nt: TGTGCCACCAGCAGGTTTCAGGGGGCAGGGAACAATGAGCAGTTCTTC
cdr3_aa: CATSRFQGAGNNEQFF

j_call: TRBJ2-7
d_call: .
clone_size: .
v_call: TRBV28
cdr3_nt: TGTGCCAGCAAAGCCCGGGACCGCTGGGGGGACGAGCAGTACTTC
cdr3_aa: CASKARDRWGDEQYF

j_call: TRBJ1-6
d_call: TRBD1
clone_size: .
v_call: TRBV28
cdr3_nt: TGTGCCAGCAGTTTACCCCTGGGACAGGATAATTCACCCCTCCACTTT
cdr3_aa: CASSLPLGQDNSPLHF

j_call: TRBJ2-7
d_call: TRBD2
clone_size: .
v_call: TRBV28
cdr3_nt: TGTGCCAGCAGTTTAGCGGGGGGGCAGTACGAGCAGTACTTC
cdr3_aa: CASSLAGGQYEQYF